The next 24 T cell receptor beta chains were all read from a single sample in a study of technical replicates of blood from several donors. TCRdb's copy holds only in-frame clones and misses some; the assay was immunoSEQ multiplex PCR. The table has 35,000 to 50,000 clones, around 97% seen once. The sample consisted of T cells isolated from PBMCs. These TCRs come from a human donor in good health.

The sample holds one count of this clone. The chain couples TRBV4-3 to TRBJ2-1, with unresolved D. Germline V CDR1 and CDR2: LGHNA, YSLEER. The CDR3 is 14 residues long. Trimming left V 0 bases short and J 1 base short, with 4 bases between. CDR3 coding DNA: TGCGCCAGCAGCCAAGATACATCCTACAATGAGCAGTTCTTC. It codes for CASSQDTSYNEQFF.

The gene calls are TRBV6-1 and TRBJ2-7; 7 bases agree with TRBD1. The germline gives CDR1 MNHNS, CDR2 SASEGT. V trimming: 5 bases; J trimming: 0 bases; junction bases outside the gene matches: 7. The CDR3 sequence is 15 residues long. As DNA, the CDR3 is TGTGCCAGCAGTCGGGACAGCCCGAGCTCCTACGAGCAGTACTTC. Protein product: CASSRDSPSSYEQYF.

The chain combines TRBV28 with TRBJ2-5; 9 nucleotides align to TRBD2. This CDR3 has 15 amino acids. Germline values: CDR1 MDHEN, CDR2 SYDVKM. The V segment lost 3 bases and the J segment 3 bases; nucleotides outside the gene matches: 5. The DNA of the CDR3 is TGTGCCAGCAGTTTGCGGGAGGGTGGGAAAGAGACCCAGTACTTC. Protein product: CASSLREGGKETQYF.

This rearrangement joins TRBV30 to TRBJ2-7; 9 nucleotides align to TRBD1. V dropped 4 bases and J dropped 2; count of bases not matched to a gene: 3. The CDR3 consists of 13 residues. CDR1 and CDR2 from the germline V gene are GTSNPN and SVGIG (reference sequence). The CDR3 DNA reads TGTGCCTGGAACCGGGACAGGGCCTACGAGCAGTACTTC. It is translated as CAWNRDRAYEQYF.

The CDR3 DNA reads TGTGCCAGCAGTATTCGCGACAGGCACAACGAGCAGTACTTC. This translates into CASSIRDRHNEQYF. The chain carries TRBV7-8 and TRBJ2-7, with D possibly TRBD1 on 6 matching bases. V lost 6 bases to trimming and J lost 5 bases, with 17 bases between them. CDR3 size: 14 residues. The V gene's germline CDR1 is SGHVS and CDR2 FQNEAQ.

The rearrangement links TRBV6-5 to TRBJ2-1, with 8 bases matching TRBD2. The germline V gene has CDR1 MNHEY and CDR2 SVGAGI. The ends lost 8 bases at V and 4 bases at J; junction bases unmatched: 10. This CDR3 region has 15 residues. The CDR3 loop is CASGGGSGRYNEQFF. CDR3 coding DNA: TGTGCCAGCGGAGGGGGGAGCGGGAGATACAATGAGCAGTTCTTC.

This clone appeared once. This chain uses TRBV11-2 with TRBJ1-1; the D is unclear. This CDR3 is built from 14 residues. Germline values: CDR1 SGHAT, CDR2 FQNNGV. Trimming stripped 5 bases from V and 5 bases from J, with 15 bases between. The CDR3 nucleotides are TGTGCCAGCAGCACTTATGGCGGGGTAACTGAAGCTTTCTTT. It yields the protein CASSTYGGVTEAFF.

The rearrangement links TRBV19 to TRBJ2-1, with TRBD2 matching over 7 bases. The V segment lost 7 bases and the J segment 10 bases; nucleotides outside the gene matches: 10. Germline V gene sequence: CDR1 LNHDA, CDR2 SQIVND (reference sequence). CDR3 length equals 13 residues. DNA of the CDR3: TGTGCCAGTACTCGGGCCCCAGCGGGGGAGCAGTTCTTC. Translated, it gives CASTRAPAGEQFF.

V gene TRBV25-1 combines with J gene TRBJ1-1; D gene uncertain. This CDR3 is built from 15 residues. V dropped 2 bases and J dropped 3 bases, with 13 bases sitting between them. CDR1 and CDR2 from the germline V gene are MGHDK and SYGVNS. This CDR3 is CASSEAAPLDTEAFF. The CDR3 DNA sequence: TGTGCCAGCAGTGAAGCGGCACCTTTAGACACTGAAGCTTTCTTT.

This chain links TRBV6-1 with TRBJ1-5; D perhaps matches TRBD1 (6 bases). V lost 2 bases, J lost 2 bases, and 7 bases lay in between. Germline V lookup: CDR1 MNHNS, CDR2 SASEGT. This CDR3 has 14 amino acids. CDR3 region: CASSEYRGNQPQHF. In nucleotides, the CDR3 is TGTGCCAGCAGTGAATACAGGGGCAATCAGCCCCAGCATTTT.

The rearrangement uses TRBV15 and TRBJ1-5, with TRBD1 identical over 11 bases. CDR3 length: 16 amino acids. Trimming cost V 3 bases and J 3 bases; bases outside gene matches: 4. Germline-derived CDR1 and CDR2 are LNHNV and YYDKDF (reference sequence). The chain's CDR3 is CATSRGTGGPNQPQHF. The CDR3, as DNA: TGTGCCACCAGCAGGGGGACAGGGGGTCCCAATCAGCCCCAGCATTTT.

The CDR3, as DNA: TGTGCCTGGATTCTGGGCACAAGGCCATCCAATGAGCAGTTCTTC. Translated, it gives CAWILGTRPSNEQFF. This chain links TRBV30 with TRBJ2-1; D is uncertain. The CDR3 length is 15 residues. Trimming removed 4 bases from V and 6 bases from J, with 19 bases in between. The germline CDR1 and CDR2 sequences are GTSNPN and SVGIG (reference sequence).

The rearrangement uses TRBV27 and TRBJ1-3; tentatively, D is TRBD1 (6 bases). This CDR3 has 15 residues. The germline V gene has CDR1 MNHEY and CDR2 SMNVEV (reference sequence). Trimming took off 5 bases at V and 4 bases at J, with 15 bases between the two ends. CDR3 sequence: CASSPLGTYGNTIYF. Written as DNA, the CDR3 is TGTGCCAGCAGTCCCCTGGGGACATACGGAAACACCATATATTTT.

The chain carries TRBV10-3 and TRBJ1-3; a weak D match, TRBD1 (5 bases). V lost 4 bases and J lost 0, with 10 bases in between. The CDR3 is 15 amino acids. The V gene's germline CDR1 is ENHRY and CDR2 SYGVKD. The CDR3 DNA reads as TGTGCCATCAGTGCGGGGGGAAACTCTGGAAACACCATATATTTT. This sequence encodes CAISAGGNSGNTIYF.

The J gene is TRBJ2-1, the V gene TRBV7-2, with TRBD2 matching over 13 bases. CDR3 size: 15 residues. The junction had 10 bases not matched to a gene; V was cut back by 7 bases and J by 10 bases. CDR1 is SGHTA and CDR2 is FQGNSA in the germline V gene. The DNA of the CDR3 is TGTGCCAGCACCCTCCGGACTAGCGGGAGCTGGGAGCAGTTCTTC. Translation gives CASTLRTSGSWEQFF.

V is TRBV5-4 and J is TRBJ2-5, with D perhaps matching TRBD1 (6 bases). With 2 bases removed from V and 1 base from J, the gap between germline ends came to 9 bases. Germline CDR1 and CDR2: SGHNT and YYREEE (reference sequence). The CDR3 runs to 14 residues. For the CDR3, the DNA is TGTGCCAGCAGCTTAAGGACAGCCCAAGAGACCCAGTACTTC. It yields the protein CASSLRTAQETQYF.

The chain joins TRBV11-2 to TRBJ2-7, with D maybe TRBD2 (5 bases). The CDR3 is 15 residues long. Germline lookup yields CDR1 SGHAT and CDR2 FQNNGV. V lost 5 bases to trimming and J lost 7 bases, with 21 bases between them. CDR3 residues: CASSPLRNRAGEQYF. CDR3 sequence (DNA): TGTGCCAGCAGCCCTCTTCGGAACCGGGCGGGTGAGCAGTACTTC.

V usage is TRBV29-1 and J usage is TRBJ1-1; maybe TRBD1 (6 bases). V was pared by 7 bases and J by 2 bases, with 14 bases between. The length of the CDR3 is 13 residues. Germline lookup yields CDR1 SQVTM and CDR2 ANQGSEA. As DNA, the CDR3 is TGCAGCGCACCGGGACAAATAAACACTGAAGCTTTCTTT. Translating it yields CSAPGQINTEAFF.

This clone was seen once. J is TRBJ1-4 and V is TRBV6-6, with D maybe TRBD1 (5 bases). Germline-derived CDR1 and CDR2 are MNHNY and SVGAGI (reference sequence). The CDR3 runs to 15 residues. V lost 4 bases and J 4 bases, leaving 13 bases between the germline ends. CDR3 sequence: CASSSGQQVNEKLFF. The CDR3 coding sequence is TGTGCCAGCAGTTCAGGCCAACAGGTTAATGAAAAACTGTTTTTT.

This chain uses TRBV9 with TRBJ2-3; D possibly corresponds to TRBD1 (5 bases). Trimming stripped 0 bases from V and 0 bases from J, with 14 bases between. CDR3 size: 17 residues. Germline lookup yields CDR1 SGDLS and CDR2 YYNGEE. The CDR3 region has the DNA TGTGCCAGCAGCGTAGAGGTTAAGGGGTTCAGCACAGATACGCAGTATTTT. Translating gives CASSVEVKGFSTDTQYF.

The J gene is TRBJ1-1, the V gene TRBV6-1; D is possibly TRBD1 (6 bases). The CDR3 sequence is 14 residues long. The germline V gene encodes CDR1 MNHNS and CDR2 SASEGT. Trimming stripped 10 bases from V and 2 bases from J, with 17 bases between. CDR3 loop: CATHEQGINTEAFF. As DNA, the CDR3 is TGTGCCACACACGAACAGGGAATCAACACTGAAGCTTTCTTT.

CDR3 protein: CASSLDPGGDGYTF. The CDR3 nucleotides read TGCGCCAGCAGCTTGGATCCAGGGGGTGATGGCTACACCTTC. The chain joins TRBV5-1 to TRBJ1-2, with 7 bases matching TRBD1. Germline V gene lookup returns CDR1 SGHRS and CDR2 YFSETQ. J lost 6 bases, V lost 0 bases, and 5 bases had no gene match. The CDR3 covers 14 residues.

The chain has TRBV6-9 and TRBJ1-1, with D perhaps matching TRBD1 (6 bases). CDR3 size: 15 residues. V lost 0 bases to trimming and J lost 4 bases, with 12 bases between them. The V gene's germline CDR1 is MNHGY and CDR2 SVAAGI. Here the CDR3 reads CASSYSWGRGTEAFF. In DNA form, the CDR3 reads TGTGCCAGCAGTTATTCGTGGGGGCGCGGCACTGAAGCTTTCTTT.

The chain joins TRBV19 to TRBJ2-1; maybe TRBD2 (6 bases). Trimming stripped 5 bases from V and 2 bases from J, with 16 bases between. This CDR3 spans 16 amino acids. The germline V gene has CDR1 LNHDA and CDR2 SQIVND (reference sequence). The CDR3 is CASSSPAGLAYNEQFF. In DNA, the CDR3 is TGTGCCAGTAGTTCTCCAGCGGGCCTGGCCTACAATGAGCAGTTCTTC.